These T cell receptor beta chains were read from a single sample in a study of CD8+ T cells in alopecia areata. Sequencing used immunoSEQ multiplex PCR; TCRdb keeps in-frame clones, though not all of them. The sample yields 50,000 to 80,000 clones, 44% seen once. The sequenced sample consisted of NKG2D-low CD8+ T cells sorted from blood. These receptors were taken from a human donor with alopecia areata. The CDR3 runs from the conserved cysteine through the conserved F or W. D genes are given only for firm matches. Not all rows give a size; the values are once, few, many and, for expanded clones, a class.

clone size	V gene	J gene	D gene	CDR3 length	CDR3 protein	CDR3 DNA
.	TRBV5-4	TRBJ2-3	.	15	CASSSLWGTTDTQYF	TGTGCCAGCAGCTCACTTTGGGGGACCACAGATACGCAGTATTTT
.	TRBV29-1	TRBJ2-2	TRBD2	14	CSAAGVQAAGELFF	TGCAGCGCGGCGGGAGTTCAAGCGGCCGGGGAGCTGTTTTTT
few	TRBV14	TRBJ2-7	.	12	CASSPDRREQYF	TGTGCCAGCAGCCCGGACAGACGGGAGCAGTACTTC
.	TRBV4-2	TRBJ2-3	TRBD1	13	CASSLGTGDTQYF	TGTGCCAGCAGCCTGGGGACAGGAGATACGCAGTATTTT
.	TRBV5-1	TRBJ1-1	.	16	CASSSKATGPPTEAFF	TGCGCCAGCAGCTCCAAGGCAACAGGGCCGCCGACTGAAGCTTTCTTT
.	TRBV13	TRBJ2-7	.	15	CASSLGGQGAYEQYF	TGTGCCAGCAGCTTAGGCGGGCAGGGCGCCTACGAGCAGTACTTC
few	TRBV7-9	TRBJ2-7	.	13	CASSLEQFYEQYF	TGTGCCAGCAGCTTAGAGCAGTTCTACGAGCAGTACTTC
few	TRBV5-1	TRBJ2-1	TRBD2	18	CASSLVSLAGASYNEQFF	TGCGCCAGCAGCTTGGTCTCATTAGCGGGGGCCTCCTACAATGAGCAGTTCTTC
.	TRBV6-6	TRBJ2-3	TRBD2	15	CASMGREGPSDTQYF	TGTGCCAGCATGGGTCGGGAGGGCCCCTCAGATACGCAGTATTTT
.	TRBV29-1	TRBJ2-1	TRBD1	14	CSVADRGQDNEQFF	TGCAGCGTAGCGGACAGGGGGCAGGACAATGAGCAGTTCTTC
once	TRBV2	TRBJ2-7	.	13	CASKGGLRYEQYF	TGTGCCAGCAAGGGCGGCCTGCGCTACGAGCAGTACTTC
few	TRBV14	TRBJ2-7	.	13	CASSHSSSYEQYF	TGTGCCAGCAGCCATTCCTCATCCTACGAGCAGTACTTC
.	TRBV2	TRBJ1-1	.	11	CASSTNTEAFF	TGTGCCAGCAGTACGAACACTGAAGCTTTCTTT
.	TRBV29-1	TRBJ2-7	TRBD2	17	CSVGPTSGRLSPYEQYF	TGCAGCGTTGGCCCGACTAGCGGGAGGTTAAGCCCCTACGAGCAGTACTTC
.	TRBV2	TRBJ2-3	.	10	CASSEGGEYF	TGTGCCAGCAGTGAAGGGGGGGAGTATTTT
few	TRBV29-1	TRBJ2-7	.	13	CSVEDGVAYEQYF	TGCAGCGTTGAAGATGGGGTGGCCTACGAGCAGTACTTC
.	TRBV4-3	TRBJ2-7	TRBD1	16	CASSQDFPTGGHEQYF	TGCGCCAGCAGCCAAGATTTTCCCACAGGGGGCCACGAGCAGTACTTC
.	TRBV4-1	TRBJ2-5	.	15	CASSQVATGQETQYF	TGCGCCAGCAGCCAAGTCGCCACAGGTCAAGAGACCCAGTACTTC
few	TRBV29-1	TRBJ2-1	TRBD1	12	CSVRQGAYEQFF	TGCAGCGTCCGACAGGGGGCATATGAGCAGTTCTTC
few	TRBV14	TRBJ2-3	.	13	CASSRGKGEPRNF	TGTGCCAGCAGCCGAGGGAAAGGCGAACCCCGAAATTTT
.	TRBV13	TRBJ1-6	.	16	CASSHGTAVYNSPLHF	TGTGCCAGCAGCCACGGGACCGCCGTCTATAATTCACCCCTCCACTTT
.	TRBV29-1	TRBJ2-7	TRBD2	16	CSVQGLAGGRAGEQYF	TGCAGCGTGCAGGGACTAGCGGGAGGCCGTGCGGGGGAGCAGTACTTC
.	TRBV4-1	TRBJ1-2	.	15	CASSPVGQLNYGYTF	TGCGCCAGCAGCCCGGTAGGTCAGCTTAACTATGGCTACACCTTC
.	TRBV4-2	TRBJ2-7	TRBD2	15	CASSQKLAGGDEQYF	TGTGCCAGCAGCCAAAAATTAGCGGGAGGGGACGAGCAGTACTTC
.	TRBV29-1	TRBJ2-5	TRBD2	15	CSVEFGREYQETQYF	TGCAGCGTTGAATTCGGGCGGGAGTACCAAGAGACCCAGTACTTC
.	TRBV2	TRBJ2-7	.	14	CASSESRDGYEQYF	TGTGCCAGCAGTGAGTCCCGGGACGGTTACGAGCAGTACTTC
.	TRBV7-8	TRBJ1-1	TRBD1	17	CASSTIRQGPQNTEAFF	TGTGCCAGCAGCACAATACGACAGGGCCCCCAGAACACTGAAGCTTTCTTT
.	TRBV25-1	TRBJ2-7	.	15	CASTGREGIDYEQYF	TGTGCCAGCACTGGGAGAGAGGGAATTGACTACGAGCAGTACTTC
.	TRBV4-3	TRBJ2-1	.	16	CASSKRWGLLDNEQFF	TGCGCCAGCAGCAAAAGGTGGGGACTCCTCGACAATGAGCAGTTCTTC
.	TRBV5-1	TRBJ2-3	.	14	CASSPGTSTDTQYF	TGCGCCAGCAGCCCCGGGACTAGCACAGATACGCAGTATTTT
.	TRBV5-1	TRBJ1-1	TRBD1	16	CASSPQSWDRESEAFF	TGCGCCAGCAGCCCCCAGAGTTGGGACAGGGAATCTGAAGCTTTCTTT
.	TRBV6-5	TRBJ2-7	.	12	CASNSRGQEQYF	TGTGCCAGCAACTCCCGGGGTCAGGAGCAGTACTTC
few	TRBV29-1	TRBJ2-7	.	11	CSVEENYEQYF	TGCAGCGTTGAAGAGAACTACGAGCAGTACTTC
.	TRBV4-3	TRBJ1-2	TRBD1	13	CASGTGEDYGYTF	TGCGCCAGCGGGACAGGGGAGGACTATGGCTACACCTTC
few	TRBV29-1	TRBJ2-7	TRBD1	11	CSSYDRDEQYF	TGCAGCTCATACGACAGGGACGAGCAGTACTTC
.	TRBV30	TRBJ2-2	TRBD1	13	CAWISTGVGELFF	TGTGCCTGGATAAGCACAGGGGTTGGGGAGCTGTTTTTT
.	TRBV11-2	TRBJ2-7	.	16	CASSLGLATGSHEQYF	TGTGCCAGCAGCTTGGGCCTAGCGACAGGGAGCCACGAGCAGTACTTC
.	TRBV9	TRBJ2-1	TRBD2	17	CASSASTGTSSQNEQFF	TGTGCCAGCAGCGCATCTACTGGGACTAGCAGTCAGAATGAGCAGTTCTTC
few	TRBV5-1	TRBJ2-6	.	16	CASSGAKGTGANVLTF	TGCGCCAGCAGCGGGGCGAAGGGGACTGGGGCCAACGTCCTGACTTTC
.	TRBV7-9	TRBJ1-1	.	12	CASSLAPTEAFF	TGTGCCAGCAGCTTAGCACCGACTGAAGCTTTCTTT
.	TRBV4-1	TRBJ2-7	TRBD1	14	CASSARTGPYEQYF	TGCGCCAGCAGCGCCCGGACAGGGCCCTACGAGCAGTACTTC
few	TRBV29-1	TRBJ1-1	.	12	CSVPLRATEAFF	TGCAGCGTTCCGCTCAGGGCCACTGAAGCTTTCTTT
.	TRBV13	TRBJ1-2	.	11	CASSLAAGYTF	TGTGCCAGCAGCTTAGCGGCCGGCTACACCTTC